The clone carrying this TCR beta chain was seen many times. For every donor, a draw yielded around 10 milliliters of peripheral blood. J lost 3 bases, V lost 3 bases, and 1 base had no gene match. CDR3 length: 15 residues. In germline, CDR1 is MGHDK, CDR2 SYGVNS. This record comes from a study of blood T cells in healthy people across ages. Study-level background: About one barcoded beta molecule per two T cells came from capture by template switching.

A sample-barcoded 5' primer and a J-beta primer mix were used in a second PCR of roughly 7 to 11 cycles. TCRdb re-called the 5' RACE reads with MiXCR, one entry per CDR3 protein. Of some 670,000 distinct CDR3 sequences in the sample, around 50% were seen once. The clonotype was recovered from a woman aged 80 or over in good health. Sequenced input: blood. The rearrangement links TRBV25-1 to TRBJ2-1; TRBD2 aligns across 11 bases. CDR3: CASSEGLAVYNEQFF. The CDR3 DNA sequence: TGTGCCAGCAGTGAGGGACTAGCGGTCTACAATGAGCAGTTCTTC.